These 4 T cell receptor beta chains originate from one sample sequenced in a study of shared clonotypes between healthy human individuals. Libraries were prepared by immunoSEQ multiplex PCR; TCRdb keeps only in-frame clonotypes and omits some of them. Altogether some 2,400,000 clones are present, about 94% being singletons, with the ten largest covering 0.1% to 0.15%. The specimen sequenced was naive CD4+ T cells sorted from blood. Documented subset: CD45RA+ positively selected. These receptor sequences come from a man in his late teens or twenties in good health.

The gene calls are TRBV30 and TRBJ1-1; D gene uncertain. The CDR3 sequence is 13 residues long. Deletions cut 0 bases from V and 4 bases from J, with 9 bases between. Germline assignment: CDR1 GTSNPN and CDR2 SVGIG (reference sequence). The CDR3 sequence is CAWSVVAVTEAFF. The DNA for the CDR3 is TGTGCCTGGAGTGTAGTAGCCGTCACTGAAGCTTTCTTT.

The V call is TRBV11-2, the J call TRBJ2-4; D is possibly TRBD2 (5 bases). The germline CDR1 and CDR2 sequences are SGHAT and FQNNGV. V was shortened by 1 base and J by 3 bases, with 7 bases between the two germline ends. This CDR3 is 14 amino acids long. DNA for the CDR3: TGTGCCAGCAGCTTAGGGACTGGCAAAAACATTCAGTACTTC. Residues: CASSLGTGKNIQYF.

This chain joins TRBV30 and TRBJ1-1; 8 positions match TRBD1. CDR3 length: 14 residues. After removal of 6 bases from V and 1 base from J, the junction contained 7 bases not matched to a gene. Germline CDR1 reads GTSNPN; CDR2 reads SVGIG (reference sequence). Written as DNA, the CDR3 is TGTGCCTGCTTCAACAGGGGGTGGAACACTGAAGCTTTCTTT. Translating it yields CACFNRGWNTEAFF.

The rearrangement uses TRBV18 and TRBJ1-4, with D perhaps matching TRBD1 (5 bases). The CDR3 has 17 amino acids. CDR1 and CDR2 from the germline V gene are KGHSH and LQKENI. Trimming shortened V by 0 bases and J by 0 bases, and 11 bases separated the two germline ends. The DNA for the CDR3 is TGTGCCAGCTCACCACCGGGGCTCAAGACAACTAATGAAAAACTGTTTTTT. This sequence encodes CASSPPGLKTTNEKLFF.